The 21 T cell receptor beta chains in this list originate from one sample, sequenced in a study of T cells after yellow fever vaccination. TCRdb itself ran the 5' RACE reads through MiXCR, one entry per CDR3 protein. This sample carries about 160,000 distinct CDR3 sequences, about a tenth of them seen once, and the ten largest clones take approximately 39%. The sample in question was CD8+ T cells sorted from PBMCs, obtained 45 days after the yellow fever booster vaccination. All receptors derive from a man younger than 35 who received the YFV17D yellow fever vaccine.

The chain joins TRBV11-2 to TRBJ1-1; perhaps TRBD1 as D (6 bases). Trimming cost V 3 bases and J 3 bases, with 11 bases left between them. Looked up from germline, CDR1 is SGHAT and CDR2 is FQNNGV. The CDR3 runs to 14 residues. The CDR3 region has the DNA TGTGCCAGCAGCTTCGGACAGTACTACACTGAAGCTTTCTTT. It specifies CASSFGQYYTEAFF.

In its sample, this clonotype was seen a few times. The V gene is TRBV12-3 or TRBV12-4, the J gene TRBJ1-2; 7 bases align to TRBD1. V dropped 5 bases and J dropped 4; count of bases not matched to a gene: 13. The CDR3 has 16 residues. CDR3 sequence reads: CASSDFGTAYFYGYTF. The DNA for the CDR3 is TGTGCCAGCAGTGATTTCGGGACAGCCTATTTCTATGGCTACACCTTC.

There are a few counts of this clonotype. The limits of the CDR3 on the DNA are not certain, so only TCRdb's listed CDR3 is given. This CDR3 is CASSLFGTGSYNELFF. This sequence joins TRBV27 and TRBJ2-1; the DNA was not used to check the table's D call, TRBD1. The CDR3 comprises 16 residues, both ends counted. CDR1 is MNHEY and CDR2 is SMNVEV in the germline V gene (reference sequence).

This clonotype was found many times. V gene TRBV4-2 combines with J gene TRBJ2-5; 7 bases fit TRBD1. V was clipped by 8 bases and J by 5 bases; unmatched bases: 11. Germline values: CDR1 LGHNA, CDR2 YNFKEQ. The CDR3 has 14 amino acids. CDR3 nucleotide sequence: TGTGCCAGCGCCCAGGGACAGAGGGGGGAGACCCAGTACTTC. Amino acid sequence: CASAQGQRGETQYF.

The chain joins TRBV6-6 to TRBJ1-1; tentative D call: TRBD1 (5 bases). The CDR3 covers 13 residues. V lost 8 bases and J lost 1, with 11 bases in between. Germline V lookup: CDR1 MNHNY, CDR2 SVGAGI (reference sequence). The CDR3 nucleotides read TGTGCCAGCTGGGGACCCTGGAACACTGAAGCTTTCTTT. Amino acid sequence: CASWGPWNTEAFF.

This clonotype was counted ten times or more. This chain joins TRBV5-1 and TRBJ2-6, with D hard to call. Germline assignment: CDR1 SGHRS and CDR2 YFSETQ. Trimming cost V 4 bases and J 2 bases, with 7 bases left between them. The CDR3 loop spans 14 amino acids. CDR3 in amino acids: CASSLRAGANVLTF. CDR3 sequence (DNA): TGCGCCAGCAGCCTGCGCGCTGGGGCCAACGTCCTGACTTTC.

This clonotype was seen a few times. This sequence joins TRBV6-5 and TRBJ2-7; 8 bases are shared with TRBD2. The germline V gene has CDR1 MNHEY and CDR2 SVGAGI. The CDR3 is 15 residues long. The J segment lost 9 bases and the V segment lost 0 bases, leaving 10 bases of the junction unmatched. CDR3 loop: CASSYSSPGGEGQYF. The CDR3 DNA reads as TGTGCCAGCAGTTACTCGAGCCCGGGGGGGGAGGGGCAGTACTTC.

The chain combines TRBV28 with TRBJ2-1, with D hard to call. The CDR3 consists of 14 residues. V was shortened by 9 bases and J by 2 bases, with 14 bases between the two germline ends. Looked up from germline, CDR1 is MDHEN and CDR2 is SYDVKM. The CDR3 sequence: CASQSSTAYNEQFF. DNA of the CDR3: TGTGCCAGTCAGAGCAGTACGGCCTACAATGAGCAGTTCTTC.

The J gene is TRBJ1-6, the V gene TRBV11-1; maybe TRBD1 (5 bases). Trimming took 2 bases from V and 5 from J, leaving 22 bases between them. The CDR3 consists of 19 residues. From germline, CDR1 is SGHAT and CDR2 FQDESV (reference sequence). DNA for the CDR3: TGTGCCAGCAGCTTAAAGAGGGACCGACGAAGAACAAATAATTCACCCCTCCACTTT. Its protein product is CASSLKRDRRRTNNSPLHF. Full variable domain (missing parts from reference TRBV11-1 and TRBJ1-6): EAEVAQSPRYKITEKSQAVAFWCDPISGHATLYWYRQILGQGPELLVQFQDESVVDDSQLPKDRFSAERLKGVDSTLKIQPAELGDSAMYLCASSLKRDRRRTNNSPLHFGNGTRLTVT.

Only a few counts were recorded for this clonotype. V and J are TRBV7-9 and TRBJ1-1; the D is unclear. CDR1 and CDR2 (germline): SEHNR, FQNEAQ (reference sequence). The CDR3 is 14 amino acids. V gave up 4 bases and J gave up 4 bases, with 13 bases separating them. DNA of the CDR3: TGTGCCAGCAGCTCACGCGACACATTCACTGAAGCTTTCTTT. This encodes CASSSRDTFTEAFF. The whole variable domain, remainder taken from reference TRBV7-9 and TRBJ1-1, is DTGVSQNPRHKITKRGQNVTFRCDPISEHNRLYWYRQTLGQGPEFLTYFQNEAQLEKSRLLSDRFSAERPKGSFSTLEIQRTEQGDSAMYLCASSSRDTFTEAFFGQGTRLTVV.

This clonotype turned up a few times. The rearrangement joins TRBV6-5 to TRBJ2-7; TRBD1 matches at 7 bases. V lost 4 bases, J lost 6 bases, and 9 bases stayed unmatched. This CDR3 is built from 14 residues. Germline CDR1 and CDR2: MNHEY and SVGAGI. This CDR3 is CASSLTGKAAEQYF. In DNA, the CDR3 is TGTGCCAGCAGTTTGACAGGGAAAGCGGCCGAGCAGTACTTC.

This clonotype has a handful of counts. This chain uses TRBV4-1 with TRBJ2-7; 9 nucleotides match TRBD1. The J segment lost 5 bases and the V segment lost 4 bases, leaving 12 bases of the junction unmatched. CDR1 and CDR2 from the germline V gene are MGHRA and YSYEKL. CDR3 length: 16 residues. The CDR3 bases are TGCGCCAGCAGCCGCGAGGCAGGACAGGGGTTCAACGAGCAGTACGTC. This sequence encodes CASSREAGQGFNEQYV.

This clonotype was counted a few times. The chain recombines TRBV12-3 or TRBV12-4 with TRBJ2-2; 8 bases are shared with TRBD2. CDR3 length equals 17 residues. Trimming cost V 6 bases and J 4 bases; bases outside gene matches: 13. CDR3 sequence (DNA): TGTGCCAGCAGCAACCCCGGGGGGGCCAACCCCACCGGGGAGCTGTTTTTT. This gives the protein CASSNPGGANPTGELFF.

This clonotype showed up just a few times. The chain is built from TRBV7-8 and TRBJ1-3; D is unresolved. CDR1 is SGHVS, CDR2 FQNEAQ, per germline. With 0 bases removed from V and 2 bases from J, the gap between germline ends came to 14 bases. The CDR3 covers 17 residues. Here the CDR3 reads CASSLASKEDPGNTIYF. CDR3 nucleotide sequence: TGTGCCAGCAGCTTAGCATCTAAAGAGGACCCTGGAAACACCATATATTTT.

The chain has TRBV25-1 and TRBJ1-5; 9 bases are a match to TRBD1. The CDR3 loop spans 14 amino acids. Germline trimming cut 5 bases from V and 7 bases from J; bases unmatched to any gene: 6. Germline V gives CDR1 MGHDK, CDR2 SYGVNS. This chain's CDR3 is CASSSWTGDQPQHF. DNA of the CDR3: TGTGCCAGCAGTAGCTGGACAGGGGACCAGCCCCAGCATTTT.

This clonotype appeared many times. V usage is TRBV6-4 and J usage is TRBJ2-5, with 8 nucleotides matching TRBD2. The V and J ends lost 3 bases and 2 bases, in that order; junction bases with no gene match: 2. The CDR3 spans 14 residues. The germline gives CDR1 MRHNA, CDR2 SNTAGT. The CDR3 protein is CASSESGGQETQYF. The CDR3 DNA follows: TGTGCCAGCAGTGAGAGCGGGGGACAAGAGACCCAGTACTTC.

There are a few counts of this clonotype. The rearrangement joins TRBV4-1 to TRBJ1-1; D is uncertain. The CDR3 extends over 15 amino acids. V lost 0 bases and J lost 0, with 8 bases in between. The germline gives CDR1 MGHRA, CDR2 YSYEKL. CDR3: CASSQDPAMNTEAFF. The CDR3 nucleotides read TGCGCCAGCAGCCAAGACCCAGCCATGAACACTGAAGCTTTCTTT.

The sample holds many counts of this clonotype. The rearrangement joins TRBV20-1 to TRBJ1-4; D gene unclear. The CDR3 loop spans 13 amino acids. Germline loops: CDR1 DFQATT, CDR2 SNEGSKA (reference sequence). The V gene lost 4 bases and the J gene lost 4 bases, with 10 bases spanning the gap. CDR3 sequence reads: CSATLALNEKLFF. CDR3 DNA sequence: TGCAGTGCTACCCTCGCACTTAATGAAAAACTGTTTTTT.

This clonotype has ten or more counts. The chain recombines TRBV4-2 with TRBJ2-1, with a weak D call TRBD2 (5 bases). The CDR3 runs to 15 residues. V gave up 0 bases and J gave up 6 bases, with 12 bases separating them. Germline V lookup: CDR1 LGHNA, CDR2 YNFKEQ. This CDR3 is CASSQDNGGPNEQFF. Written as DNA, the CDR3 is TGTGCCAGCAGCCAAGATAATGGAGGCCCCAATGAGCAGTTCTTC.

At least ten counts were recorded for this clonotype. The chain combines TRBV4-1 with TRBJ1-5; no definite D call. The V end lost 4 bases, the J end lost 0 bases, and 10 bases lay between the germline ends. Germline-derived CDR1 and CDR2 are MGHRA and YSYEKL. The CDR3 sequence is 15 residues long. CDR3 in amino acids: CASSPRWVSNQPQHF. In nucleotides, the CDR3 is TGCGCCAGCAGCCCCCGCTGGGTTAGCAATCAGCCCCAGCATTTT.

In this sample, this clonotype turned up many times. The chain joins TRBV29-1 to TRBJ2-7, with D maybe TRBD1 (7 bases). The V end lost 6 bases, the J end lost 2 bases, and 14 bases lay between the germline ends. CDR1 and CDR2 from the germline V gene are SQVTM and ANQGSEA. The CDR3 loop spans 13 amino acids. CDR3 residues: CSVLTGRTYEQYF. CDR3 nucleotides: TGCAGCGTCCTGACAGGGAGGACCTACGAGCAGTACTTC.